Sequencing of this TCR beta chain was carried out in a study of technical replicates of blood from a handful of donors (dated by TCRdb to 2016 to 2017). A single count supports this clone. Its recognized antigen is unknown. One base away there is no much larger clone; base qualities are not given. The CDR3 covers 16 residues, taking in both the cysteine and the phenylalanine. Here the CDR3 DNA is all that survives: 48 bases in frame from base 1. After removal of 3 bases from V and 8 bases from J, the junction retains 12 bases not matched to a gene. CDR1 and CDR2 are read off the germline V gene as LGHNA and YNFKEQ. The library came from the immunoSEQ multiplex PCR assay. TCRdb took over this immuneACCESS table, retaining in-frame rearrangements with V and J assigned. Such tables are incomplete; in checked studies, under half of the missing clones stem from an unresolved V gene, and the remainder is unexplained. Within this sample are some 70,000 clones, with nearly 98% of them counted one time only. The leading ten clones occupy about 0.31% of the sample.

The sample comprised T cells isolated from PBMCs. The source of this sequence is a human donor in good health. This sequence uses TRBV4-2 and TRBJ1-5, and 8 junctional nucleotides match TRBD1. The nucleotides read TGTGCCAGCAGCCATGAATCCGGGACAGGTGTTGAGCCCCAGCATTTT. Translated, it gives CASSHESGTGVEPQHF.